This T cell receptor (beta chain) derives from a study of a mutant IDH1 vaccine in newly diagnosed glioma. Turning to the study itself: Males made up about 60% and females roughly 40% of treated patients, whose mean age was around 41 years. Week 35 was safety follow-up visit V12; week 47 was end-of-study visit V13.

Produced via immunoSEQ multiplex PCR; TCRdb's table is partial and in-frame only. The table shows 30,000 to 35,000 clones, with around 90% occurring only once. The V segment lost 5 bases and the J segment 7 bases; nucleotides outside the gene matches: 8. Germline CDR1 SGHAT, CDR2 FQNNGV. This CDR3 comprises 14 residues. The time point is: week 47, end of study. Topical imiquimod accompanied each vaccine dose, which consisted of 300 ug of mutant IDH1 20-mer peptide. Turning to this clone: What it binds is not known.

General study findings and limits: Evidence of vaccine-induced immune responses was documented in approximately 93% of patients.

This sequence was found in a woman aged 35 to 49 with glioma. Sequences were derived from PBMCs, sampled from a glioma patient whose treatment included an IDH1 peptide vaccine. This sequence joins TRBV11-2 and TRBJ2-1; 7 nucleotides agree with TRBD2. The CDR3 is CASSRLSGTNEQFF. DNA of the CDR3: TGTGCCAGCAGCCGACTAAGCGGGACTAATGAGCAGTTCTTC.